Sequencing of this TCR beta chain was carried out in a study of blood T cell repertoires in COVID-19. The overall study: T cells, B-cell-depleted T cells, or PBMCs provided the cDNA or gDNA that served as material.

Original analysis: Reference gene primer amplification in the assay estimated nucleated cell counts. Sequenced by immunoSEQ multiplex PCR; TCRdb stores in-frame clones only, minus some. V, J and clone size reflect that table, while D and trimming were determined from the DNA. The sample includes 200,000 to 250,000 clones, 92% of them seen just once. Germline CDR1 and CDR2: LGHNT and FRNRAP. Between the trimmed V and J ends, which lost 3 bases and 10 bases, there was a span of 10 bases. There are 13 residues in the CDR3. This sequence originates from a man aged 55 to 70 with COVID-19, enrolled during active disease. The V gene is TRBV12-5, the J gene TRBJ1-6; no clear D gene. Sequenced input: peripheral blood. The CDR3 loop reads CASGFDNWSPLHF. The CDR3 coding sequence is TGTGCTAGTGGTTTTGACAACTGGTCACCCCTCCACTTT.